This entry is about one TCR beta chain. The antigen remains undetermined. Treatment indicated: over 15 received Ad26.COV2.S at low or high dose, single or two shots; several received placebo; per-sample allocation not given. Samples were taken on day 63 after the first vaccine or placebo injection. Sequenced by immunoSEQ multiplex PCR; TCRdb stores in-frame clones only, minus some. The sample contains around 400,000 clones, 83% of which appear only once. The sample belongs to a study of Ad26.COV2.S vaccination and SARS-CoV-2 variants. Study-wide results and caveats: Analyses that measured TCR breadth and depth may have underestimated total T cell responses.

With V trimmed by 2 bases and J by 1 base, 4 bases remained unmatched. This CDR3 comprises 17 residues. Germline values: CDR1 KGHDR, CDR2 SFDVKD. The material sequenced was peripheral blood, taken in a trial of Ad26.COV2.S vaccine versus placebo. The sequence came from a person aged 18-65 years who received the Ad26.COV2.S COVID-19 vaccine or a placebo. The chain has TRBV24-1 and TRBJ2-5; 12 bases fit TRBD2. The CDR3 bases are TGTGCCACCAGTGATTCTAGCGGGGGGGGCCCCCAAGAGACCCAGTACTTC. It is translated as CATSDSSGGGPQETQYF.